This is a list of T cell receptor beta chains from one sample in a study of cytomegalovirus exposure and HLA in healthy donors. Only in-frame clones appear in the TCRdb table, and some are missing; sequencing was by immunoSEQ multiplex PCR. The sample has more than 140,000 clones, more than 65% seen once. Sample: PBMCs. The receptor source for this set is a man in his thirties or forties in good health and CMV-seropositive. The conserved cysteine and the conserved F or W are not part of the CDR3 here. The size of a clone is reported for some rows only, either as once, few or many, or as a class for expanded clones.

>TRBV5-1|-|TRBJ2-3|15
ASSSLTSGSGTDTQY
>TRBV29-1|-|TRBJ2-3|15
SVEDLLLAGGTDTQY
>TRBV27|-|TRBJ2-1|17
ASSFFGWTRDRGLGEQF
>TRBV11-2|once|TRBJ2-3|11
ASRRRQPDTQY
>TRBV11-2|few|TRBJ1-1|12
ASSSGQLNTEAF
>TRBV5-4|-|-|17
ASSLEVSSGGRRPYEQY
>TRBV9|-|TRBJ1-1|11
ASSGTENTEAF
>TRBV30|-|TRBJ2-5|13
AWSTQQGWEETQY
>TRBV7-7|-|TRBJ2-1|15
ASSLDYSGGVYNEQF
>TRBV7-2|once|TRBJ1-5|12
ASSPGTVNQPQH
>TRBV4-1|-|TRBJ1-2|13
ASSQDRGTAYGYT
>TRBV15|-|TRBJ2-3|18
ATSSDRQGAGRLGTGTQY
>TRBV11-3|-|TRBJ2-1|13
ASSLERGSYNEQF
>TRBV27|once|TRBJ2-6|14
ASSLAWFSGANGLT
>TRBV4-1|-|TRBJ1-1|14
ASSPLPQGLNTEAF
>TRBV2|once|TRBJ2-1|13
ASERTGRTYNEQF
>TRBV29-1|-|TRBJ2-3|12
SVEFPLNTDTQY
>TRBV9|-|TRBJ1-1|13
ASSPWRTGGTEAF
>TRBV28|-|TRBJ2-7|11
ASRRQQGGEQY
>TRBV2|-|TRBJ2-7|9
ASSERGGTY
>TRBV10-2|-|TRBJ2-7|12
ASSVSGGSYEQY
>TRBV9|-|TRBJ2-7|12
ASSRDYSSYEQY
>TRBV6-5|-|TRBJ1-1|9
ASSSGGEAF
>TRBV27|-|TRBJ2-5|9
ASSFLETQY
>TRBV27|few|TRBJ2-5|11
ASSLRGGETQY
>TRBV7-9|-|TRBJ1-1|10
ASSLGTEGAF
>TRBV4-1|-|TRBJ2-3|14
ASSTQTGDYTDTQY
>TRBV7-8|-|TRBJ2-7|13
ASSPERGSSYEQY
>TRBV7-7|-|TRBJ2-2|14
ASSTRQGDGTGELF
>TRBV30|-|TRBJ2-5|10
AWSRSAETQY
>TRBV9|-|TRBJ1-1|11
ASSPGYNTEAF
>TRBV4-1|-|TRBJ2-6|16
ASSQKPGGNSGANVLT
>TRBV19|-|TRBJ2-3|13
ASSIRGTARDTQY
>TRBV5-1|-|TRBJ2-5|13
ASSLGDRGIQTQY
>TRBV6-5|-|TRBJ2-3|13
ASRRDRGITDTQY
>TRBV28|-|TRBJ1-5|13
ASSATGARNQPQH
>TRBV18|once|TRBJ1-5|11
ASSPSTRQPQH
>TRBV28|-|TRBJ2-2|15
ASSLPETGANTGELF
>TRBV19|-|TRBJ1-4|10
ASSSDPEKLF
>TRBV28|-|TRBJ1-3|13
ATQAGDSTLNTIY
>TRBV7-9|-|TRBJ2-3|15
ASSFPLAGAMTDTQY
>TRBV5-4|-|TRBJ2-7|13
ASSFRDRASYEQY
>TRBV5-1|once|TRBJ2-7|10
ASSLSGYEQY
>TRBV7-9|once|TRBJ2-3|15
ASRKAGGRKRTDTQY
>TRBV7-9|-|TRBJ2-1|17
ASSTRPGLARSRYNEQF
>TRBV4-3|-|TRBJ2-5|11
VSSQDRAETQY
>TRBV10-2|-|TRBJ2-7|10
ASSEAAYEQY
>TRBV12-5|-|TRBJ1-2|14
ASGLPNRGLNYGYT